This TCR beta chain is drawn from a study of Graves' ophthalmopathy and Graves' hyperthyroidism. Ineligible for inclusion were patients with other autoimmune diseases, uncontrolled infections, pregnancy or lactation. The diagnostic workup employed clinical symptoms, serum thyroxine, TRAb, thyroid ultrasound and orbital computed tomography. PBMCs were density-gradient isolated from approximately 10 ml fresh blood. CDR1 MNHNS and CDR2 SASEGT come from the germline V gene. This CDR3 comprises 15 residues. J was trimmed by 7 bases and V by 5 bases; bases with no gene match: 14. The study amplified TCR beta CDR3 regions using RNA transcripts. Amplification began with first-round RT-PCR using HTBI primers, then second-round multiplex PCR was performed. TCRdb reanalysed the multiplex PCR reads using MiXCR and keeps one entry per CDR3 protein. The sample yields hundreds of thousands of distinct CDR3 sequences, 22% seen once.

The rearrangement joins TRBV6-1 to TRBJ2-7; 7 bases map to TRBD1. The sequencing input was peripheral blood. This TCR derives from a woman aged 18-35 years with stable Graves' hyperthyroidism. Some clones in this sample may be carry-over from other donors' samples. The CDR3 sequence is CASSTSADRATEQYF. CDR3 DNA: TGTGCCAGCAGTACCTCCGCAGACAGGGCAACGGAGCAGTACTTC.